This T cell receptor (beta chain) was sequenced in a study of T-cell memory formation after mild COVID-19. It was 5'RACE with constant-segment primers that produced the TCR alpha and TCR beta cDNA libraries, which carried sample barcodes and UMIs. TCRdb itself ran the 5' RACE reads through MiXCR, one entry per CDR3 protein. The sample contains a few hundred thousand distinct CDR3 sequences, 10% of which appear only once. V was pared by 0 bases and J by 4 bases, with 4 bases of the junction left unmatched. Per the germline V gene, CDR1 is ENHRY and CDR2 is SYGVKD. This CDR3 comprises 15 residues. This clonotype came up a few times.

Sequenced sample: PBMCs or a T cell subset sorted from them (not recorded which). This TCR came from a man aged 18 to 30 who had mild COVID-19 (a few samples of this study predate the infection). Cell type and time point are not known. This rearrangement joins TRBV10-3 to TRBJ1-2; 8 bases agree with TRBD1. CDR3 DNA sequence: TGTGCCATCAGTGAGTCGGACAGGGTACTCTATGGCTACACCTTC. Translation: CAISESDRVLYGYTF.